This paragraph reports one TCR beta chain. The antigen remains undetermined. Time point in this sample: patch test 1, 2 weeks after DPC sensitization. Treatment reported: therapeutic diphenylcyclopropenone sensitization with weekly scalp DPC. Alopecia patients between 18 and 70 years old and suitable for DPC were used as donors. The sample belongs to a study of human T cells and chemical hapten exposure. Study-level information: It was small differences in pooled library volume that mainly caused per-sample TCR yields to vary. General study points: Expanded TCRs were compared with controls, and the expanded TCRs formed significantly more large CDR3 similarity clusters. The number of TCRs above 1 in 1000 frequency did not change after DPC sensitization.

Germline V gene data show CDR1 as SGDLS and CDR2 as YYNGEE. Trimming cost V 0 bases and J 1 base; bases outside gene matches: 2. The CDR3 is 16 residues long. TCRdb redid the calling of the RACE reads with MiXCR, one entry per CDR3 protein. In the table there are some 200,000 distinct CDR3 sequences, around 24% of which are singletons. The V call is TRBV9, the J call TRBJ2-2; 8 bases map to TRBD1. The specimen comprised whole blood, sampled in connection with sensitization to the hapten diphenylcyclopropenone (DPC). The sequence was obtained from a woman in her forties or fifties with alopecia areata. Some clones in this sample may be carry-over from other donors' samples. This chain's CDR3 is CASSVGGTGNTGELFF. CDR3 bases: TGTGCCAGCAGCGTAGGCGGGACAGGGAACACCGGGGAGCTGTTTTTT.